The 20 T cell receptor beta chains reported below all come from one sample, sequenced in a study of radiation and T cells in renal cell carcinoma. Treatment noted: 15 Gy SBRT to primary tumor, nephrectomy 4 weeks later. Sequencing was performed with immunoSEQ multiplex PCR; in TCRdb, only in-frame clones are kept and a portion is missing. The sample holds some 20,000 clones, around 46% seen once. The starting material was tumor tissue, obtained from a patient whose treatment included radiotherapy and nephrectomy. These receptors all stem from a woman in her fifties or sixties with renal cell carcinoma.

The rearrangement links TRBV10-2 to TRBJ2-7; no clear D gene. Germline CDR1 and CDR2: WSHSY and SAAADI. This CDR3 has 13 amino acids. V was shortened by 4 bases and J by 3 bases, with 10 bases between the two germline ends. CDR3 region: CASSVVSDYEQYF. The CDR3 DNA is TGCGCCAGCAGTGTCGTAAGCGACTACGAGCAGTACTTC.

This clone ranks as medium-sized. The chain uses TRBV7-9 and TRBJ2-7, with D possibly matching TRBD2 (5 bases). The CDR3 covers 14 residues. Trimming pared 1 base from V and 1 base from J, leaving 8 bases between. Germline CDR1 is SEHNR and CDR2 is FQNEAQ (reference sequence). In DNA form, the CDR3 reads TGTGCCAGCAGCTTAGGAACGGGGTCCTACGAGCAGTACTTC. As protein: CASSLGTGSYEQYF.

At least ten counts were recorded for this clone. This CDR3 is CASNLGTGNEETQYF. The DNA of the CDR3 is TGTGCCAGCAATCTCGGGACAGGGAACGAAGAGACCCAGTACTTC. The J gene is TRBJ2-5, the V gene TRBV18, with TRBD1 matching over 9 bases. J gave up 3 bases and V 8 bases, and 10 bases lay outside the gene matches. This CDR3 is built from 15 residues. Germline values: CDR1 KGHSH, CDR2 LQKENI.

This clone was seen a handful of times. This rearrangement joins TRBV6-6 to TRBJ1-1, with D unresolved. The CDR3 is 10 residues long. Germline V CDR1 and CDR2: MNHNY, SVGAGI (reference sequence). Trimming left V 5 bases short and J 7 bases short, with 5 bases between. The CDR3 sequence: CASSVREAFF. The DNA of the CDR3 is TGTGCCAGCAGTGTCCGTGAAGCTTTCTTT.

The sample holds a few counts of this clone. The V call is TRBV6-6, the J call TRBJ2-3; D gene uncertain. Trimming left V 7 bases short and J 0 bases short, with 14 bases between. The CDR3 has 15 residues. The V gene's germline CDR1 is MNHNY and CDR2 SVGAGI (reference sequence). CDR3 nucleotides: TGTGCCAGCACCCTAGTCGGGCCAAGCACAGATACGCAGTATTTT. Translated: CASTLVGPSTDTQYF.

This chain links TRBV19 with TRBJ2-1, with TRBD2 matching 8 bases. This CDR3 has 14 amino acids. Germline CDR1 LNHDA, CDR2 SQIVND (reference sequence). The J segment lost 6 bases and the V segment lost 8 bases, leaving 9 bases of the junction unmatched. DNA of the CDR3: TGTGCCAGTCAAACGGGACTAGGGCCCAATGAGCAGTTCTTC. Amino acids: CASQTGLGPNEQFF.

The chain joins TRBV30 to TRBJ1-6; D unresolved. The germline CDR1 and CDR2 sequences are GTSNPN and SVGIG (reference sequence). V lost 2 bases and J lost 5, with 10 bases in between. The CDR3 loop spans 14 amino acids. CDR3 nucleotide sequence: TGTGCCTGGAGTAAGTCGGCAGATAATTCACCCCTCCACTTT. It is translated as CAWSKSADNSPLHF.

The V call is TRBV6-5, the J call TRBJ1-2, with no clear D. The CDR3 extends over 13 amino acids. Germline V CDR1 and CDR2: MNHEY, SVGAGI. The ends were cut back, 2 bases at V and 3 bases at J, with 7 bases in the middle. CDR3 nucleotide sequence: TGTGCCAGCAGTTACGCAGTGGACTATGGCTACACCTTC. This gives the protein CASSYAVDYGYTF.

This clone came up a few times. This rearrangement joins TRBV7-9 to TRBJ2-3, with 7 positions matching TRBD2. With V trimmed by 5 bases and J by 7 bases, 12 bases remained unmatched. The CDR3 runs to 15 residues. Germline V lookup: CDR1 SEHNR, CDR2 FQNEAQ (reference sequence). CDR3 sequence (DNA): TGTGCCAGCAGCAGCCTAGCGGTTTCCTTTAATACGCAGTATTTT. Residues: CASSSLAVSFNTQYF.

This clone was observed a few times. This chain connects TRBV7-2 to TRBJ2-5; the D is unclear. This CDR3 has 14 amino acids. V was clipped by 1 base and J by 3 bases, with 9 bases between them. CDR1 is SGHTA, CDR2 FQGNSA, per germline. The CDR3 bases are TGTGCCAGCAGCTTAGTTGAGGCCAAAGAGACCCAGTACTTC. Amino acid sequence: CASSLVEAKETQYF.

The chain is built from TRBV7-8 and TRBJ1-6, with TRBD1 matching over 9 bases. The J segment lost 10 bases and the V segment lost 3 bases, leaving 4 bases of the junction unmatched. Germline V gene sequence: CDR1 SGHVS, CDR2 FQNEAQ. The CDR3 runs to 14 residues. DNA for the CDR3: TGTGCCAGCAGCTTTAGGGACAGGGAATCACCCCTCCACTTT. Amino acid sequence: CASSFRDRESPLHF.

The V and J genes are TRBV30 and TRBJ2-1, with 10 bases fitting TRBD2. This CDR3 spans 15 amino acids. Trimming took 4 bases from V and 3 from J; bases not matched to a gene: 6. Germline CDR1 is GTSNPN and CDR2 is SVGIG (reference sequence). The CDR3 loop reads CAWNLLAGLYNEQFF. DNA for the CDR3: TGTGCCTGGAACCTACTAGCGGGGCTCTACAATGAGCAGTTCTTC.

The rearrangement uses TRBV7-8 and TRBJ1-5; D remains unclear. The V and J ends lost 5 bases and 3 bases respectively, with 14 bases between them. The CDR3 runs 15 residues. Germline CDR1 and CDR2: SGHVS and FQNEAQ. In nucleotides, the CDR3 is TGTGCCAGCAGCCCTTCCGCGAGTAACAATCAGCCCCAGCATTTT. Translation: CASSPSASNNQPQHF.

This rearrangement joins TRBV5-1 to TRBJ1-1; D call uncertain. Germline CDR1 and CDR2: SGHRS and YFSETQ. Trimming stripped 0 bases from V and 5 bases from J, with 14 bases between. This CDR3 has 15 amino acids. Written as DNA, the CDR3 is TGCGCCAGCAGCTTGGCGGTGGTGAGTGGTACTGAAGCTTTCTTT. Encoded protein: CASSLAVVSGTEAFF. Full variable domain (missing parts from reference TRBV5-1 and TRBJ1-1): KAGVTQTPRYLIKTRGQQVTLSCSPISGHRSVSWYQQTPGQGLQFLFEYFSETQRNKGNFPGRFSGRQFSNSRSEMNVSTLELGDSALYLCASSLAVVSGTEAFFGQGTRLTVV.

The J gene is TRBJ2-1, the V gene TRBV19; perhaps TRBD1 as D (5 bases). CDR1 and CDR2 from the germline V gene are LNHDA and SQIVND (reference sequence). The CDR3 runs 14 residues. Trimming removed 7 bases from V and 2 bases from J, with 12 bases in between. For the CDR3, the DNA is TGTGCCAGTAAGAGGCAGGGAACCTACAATGAGCAGTTCTTC. Translated, it gives CASKRQGTYNEQFF.

This rearrangement joins TRBV7-6 to TRBJ2-3; no definite D call. This CDR3 has 14 residues. CDR1 is SGHVS, CDR2 FNYEAQ, per germline. Trimming shortened V by 5 bases and J by 6 bases, and 15 bases separated the two germline ends. CDR3 residues: CASSADGVLDTQYF. In DNA, the CDR3 is TGTGCCAGCAGCGCCGATGGCGTATTGGATACGCAGTATTTT.

This chain uses TRBV18 with TRBJ1-6, with 7 bases matching TRBD1. The germline CDR1 and CDR2 sequences are KGHSH and LQKENI. J lost 4 bases, V lost 8 bases, and 8 bases had no gene match. The CDR3 runs 15 residues. CDR3 protein: CASRTGVGYNSPLHF. For the CDR3, the DNA is TGTGCCAGCCGAACAGGGGTGGGATATAATTCACCCCTCCACTTT.

The J gene is TRBJ1-5, the V gene TRBV5-1, with TRBD1 matching over 8 bases. V dropped 0 bases and J dropped 7; count of bases not matched to a gene: 9. This CDR3 comprises 16 residues. Germline assignment: CDR1 SGHRS and CDR2 YFSETQ. The chain's CDR3 is CASSLAPDRADQPQHF. The CDR3 DNA reads as TGCGCCAGCAGCTTGGCTCCGGACAGGGCGGACCAGCCCCAGCATTTT.

The rearrangement uses TRBV29-1 and TRBJ1-1; D is undetermined. Per the germline V gene, CDR1 is SQVTM and CDR2 is ANQGSEA. The V end was cut by 8 bases, the J end by 1 base, with 11 bases between. The CDR3 is 12 residues long. The CDR3: CSYSSSNTEAFF. The CDR3 DNA is TGCAGCTACAGCAGTTCGAACACTGAAGCTTTCTTT.

The chain couples TRBV7-2 to TRBJ2-5; 10 bases fit TRBD2. The CDR3 spans 15 residues. The V segment lost 6 bases and the J segment 9 bases; nucleotides outside the gene matches: 13. Germline V lookup: CDR1 SGHTA, CDR2 FQGNSA. CDR3 residues: CASRPPAGGTLPQYF. The CDR3, as DNA: TGTGCCAGCAGACCACCAGCGGGGGGGACCCTCCCCCAGTACTTC.